Each of the 3 T cell receptor beta chains below was sequenced from the same sample in a study of blood T cell repertoires in COVID-19. Generated by immunoSEQ multiplex PCR, the TCRdb table keeps only in-frame clones and is missing some. Here the sample spans approximately 350,000 clones, about 88% being singletons. Source material: PBMCs or T cells enriched from blood (not recorded which). These TCRs come from a woman aged 25 to 39 who had recovered from COVID-19.

About this clone: The sample has other DNA sequences that encode this CDR3 too. V usage is TRBV5-4 and J usage is TRBJ2-1; D unclear. The CDR3 is made up of 11 amino acids. Germline CDR1 reads SGHNT; CDR2 reads YYREEE (reference sequence). V lost 4 bases and J lost 3, with 2 bases in between. This CDR3 is CASSLYNEQFF. The CDR3 region has the DNA TGTGCCAGCAGCCTCTACAATGAGCAGTTCTTC.

This sequence joins TRBV4-1 and TRBJ1-6; 7 positions agree with TRBD1. CDR3 size: 15 residues. Germline CDR1 MGHRA, CDR2 YSYEKL. The junction had 2 bases not matched to a gene; V was cut back by 0 bases and J by 6 bases. CDR3 nucleotide sequence: TGCGCCAGCAGCCAAGATGACAGGGTTAATTCACCCCTCCACTTT. This translates into CASSQDDRVNSPLHF.

The gene calls are TRBV5-8 and TRBJ2-7; possible D gene TRBD1, 5 bases. V gave up 4 bases and J gave up 6 bases, with 14 bases separating them. Germline values: CDR1 SGHTS, CDR2 YDEGEE. The CDR3 loop spans 13 amino acids. The CDR3 here is CASSLGPAIEQYF. The CDR3 DNA follows: TGTGCCAGCAGCCTGGGGCCTGCCATCGAGCAGTACTTC.